One sample yielded the 12 T cell receptor beta chains listed below, sequenced in a study of T cells of healthy individuals. TCRdb reprocessed the 5' RACE reads with MiXCR, giving one entry per CDR3 protein. The sample lists 60,000 to 70,000 distinct CDR3 sequences; 15% to 20% were seen once. The receptors stem from a human donor in good health.

This sequence joins TRBV7-9 and TRBJ1-3, with D possibly being TRBD1 (6 bases). V was pared by 6 bases and J by 6 bases, with 21 bases between. CDR1 SEHNR and CDR2 FQNEAQ come from the germline V gene (reference sequence). The CDR3 has 16 amino acids. The CDR3 sequence is CASRPTIGQSQNTIYF. The CDR3 bases are TGTGCCAGCAGACCTACTATCGGACAGAGTCAAAACACCATATATTTT. The whole variable domain, filled in from reference TRBV7-9 and TRBJ1-3, reads DTGVSQNPRHKITKRGQNVTFRCDPISEHNRLYWYRQTLGQGPEFLTYFQNEAQLEKSRLLSDRFSAERPKGSFSTLEIQRTEQGDSAMYLCASRPTIGQSQNTIYFGEGSWLTVV.

The chain couples TRBV20-1 to TRBJ1-4, with D maybe TRBD1 (5 bases). Germline CDR1 is DFQATT and CDR2 is SNEGSKA (reference sequence). The CDR3 sequence is 14 residues long. The V end lost 5 bases, the J end lost 3 bases, and 13 bases lay between the germline ends. CDR3 in amino acids: CSAGRRGANEKLFF. The CDR3 nucleotides are TGCAGTGCTGGGAGGCGGGGGGCTAATGAAAAACTGTTTTTT.

This clonotype showed up just a few times. The rearrangement uses TRBV2 and TRBJ1-2; 9 nucleotides align to TRBD1. J lost 3 bases, V lost 10 bases, and 9 bases had no gene match. The germline V gene has CDR1 SNHLY and CDR2 FYNNEI. The CDR3 sequence is 14 residues long. The CDR3: CAIYGQGRHYGYTF. CDR3 nucleotides: TGTGCCATCTACGGACAGGGGAGGCACTATGGCTACACCTTC.

This sequence joins TRBV2 and TRBJ2-3; TRBD2 matches 12 bases. The CDR3 sequence is 17 residues long. Germline V CDR1 and CDR2: SNHLY, FYNNEI. The V segment lost 0 bases and the J segment 3 bases; nucleotides outside the gene matches: 4. The CDR3 DNA reads TGTGCCAGCAGTGAAGCGTCTAGCGGGGGGGAGACAGATACGCAGTATTTT. Translating gives CASSEASSGGETDTQYF.

In DNA, the CDR3 is TGCGCCAGCAGCCAGAAGACTAGCGGGAGGGCCGGGGAGCTGTTTTTT. It specifies CASSQKTSGRAGELFF. This chain uses TRBV4-1 with TRBJ2-2; 14 nucleotides align to TRBD2. Germline trimming cut 3 bases from V and 6 bases from J; bases unmatched to any gene: 3. The length of the CDR3 is 16 residues. Germline assignment: CDR1 MGHRA and CDR2 YSYEKL.

This clonotype turned up a few times. The chain carries TRBV28 and TRBJ1-2, with 8 bases that match TRBD1. Trimming took 3 bases from V and 6 from J; bases not matched to a gene: 12. CDR1 and CDR2 (germline): MDHEN, SYDVKM. This CDR3 is 16 amino acids long. CDR3 sequence reads: CASSFGTGQMADGYTF. The CDR3 DNA reads as TGTGCCAGCAGTTTCGGGACAGGCCAAATGGCTGATGGCTACACCTTC.

The V and J genes are TRBV20-1 and TRBJ2-7; possible D gene TRBD2, 5 bases. The V end lost 2 bases, the J end lost 0 bases, and 8 bases lay between the germline ends. Germline values: CDR1 DFQATT, CDR2 SNEGSKA (reference sequence). The CDR3 length is 13 residues. As DNA, the CDR3 is TGCAGTGCTAGAACCGGGGTCTCCTACGAGCAGTACTTC. It codes for CSARTGVSYEQYF.

The chain employs TRBV28 and TRBJ1-1; D may be TRBD1 (5 bases). Germline values: CDR1 MDHEN, CDR2 SYDVKM. V was pared by 3 bases and J by 7 bases, with 15 bases between. This CDR3 has 14 amino acids. The CDR3: CASSFEGRENEAFF. The CDR3 DNA follows: TGTGCCAGCAGTTTTGAGGGGAGGGAAAATGAAGCTTTCTTT.

This clonotype occurred a few times. The DNA for the CDR3 is TGTGCCAGCAAGGGCCTCGGCTACGAGACCCAGTACTTC. Its translation: CASKGLGYETQYF. The rearrangement joins TRBV27 to TRBJ2-5; D unresolved. This CDR3 has 13 residues. V lost 7 bases and J lost 5, with 14 bases in between. CDR1 and CDR2 (germline): MNHEY, SMNVEV (reference sequence).

The chain recombines TRBV12-3 or TRBV12-4 with TRBJ1-1; the match to TRBD1 covers 8 bases. This CDR3 is built from 14 residues. J was trimmed by 3 bases and V by 6 bases; bases with no gene match: 6. In DNA form, the CDR3 reads TGTGCCAGCAGCCCCCGACAGGGGTACACTGAAGCTTTCTTT. Protein product: CASSPRQGYTEAFF.

This clonotype has at least ten counts. The chain joins TRBV6-5 to TRBJ1-2, with 11 bases aligning to TRBD1. The CDR3 length is 13 residues. Germline-derived CDR1 and CDR2 are MNHEY and SVGAGI. J was trimmed by 7 bases and V by 7 bases; bases with no gene match: 5. The CDR3 sequence: CASIGQGARGYTF. As DNA, the CDR3 is TGTGCCAGCATTGGACAGGGGGCGCGTGGCTACACCTTC.

The chain recombines TRBV7-9 with TRBJ2-5; D is undetermined. This CDR3 is built from 14 residues. CDR1 and CDR2 (germline): SEHNR, FQNEAQ (reference sequence). V lost 2 bases and J lost 0, with 7 bases in between. CDR3 sequence: CASSLRLDQETQYF. The CDR3, as DNA: TGTGCCAGCAGCTTACGACTTGACCAAGAGACCCAGTACTTC.